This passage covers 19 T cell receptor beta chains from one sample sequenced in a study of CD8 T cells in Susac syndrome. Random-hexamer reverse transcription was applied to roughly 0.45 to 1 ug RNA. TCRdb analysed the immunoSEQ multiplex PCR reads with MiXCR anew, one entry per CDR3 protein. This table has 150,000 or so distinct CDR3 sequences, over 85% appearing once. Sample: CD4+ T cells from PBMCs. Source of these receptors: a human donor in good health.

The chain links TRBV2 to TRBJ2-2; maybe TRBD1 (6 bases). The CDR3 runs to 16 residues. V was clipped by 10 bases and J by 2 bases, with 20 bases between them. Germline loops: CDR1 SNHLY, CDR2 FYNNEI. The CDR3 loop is CATSQRTVANTGELFF. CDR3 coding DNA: TGTGCCACCTCACAGAGGACAGTTGCTAACACCGGGGAGCTGTTTTTT.

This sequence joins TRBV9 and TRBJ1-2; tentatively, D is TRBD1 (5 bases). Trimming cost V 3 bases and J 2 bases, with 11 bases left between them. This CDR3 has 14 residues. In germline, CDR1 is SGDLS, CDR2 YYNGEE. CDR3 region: CASSEGPTNYGYTF. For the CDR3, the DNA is TGTGCCAGCAGCGAGGGACCGACAAACTATGGCTACACCTTC.

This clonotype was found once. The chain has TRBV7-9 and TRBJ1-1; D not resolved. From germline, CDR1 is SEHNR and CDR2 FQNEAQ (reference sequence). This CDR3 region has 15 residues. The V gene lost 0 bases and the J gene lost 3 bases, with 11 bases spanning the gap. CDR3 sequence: CASSLAQSRDTEAFF. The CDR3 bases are TGTGCCAGCAGCTTAGCGCAAAGCCGAGACACTGAAGCTTTCTTT.

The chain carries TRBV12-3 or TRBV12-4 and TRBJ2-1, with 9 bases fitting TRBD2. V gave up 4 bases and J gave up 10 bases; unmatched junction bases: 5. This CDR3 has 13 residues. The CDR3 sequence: CASSSFTSGEQFF. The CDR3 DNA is TGTGCCAGCAGTTCGTTCACTAGCGGGGAGCAGTTCTTC.

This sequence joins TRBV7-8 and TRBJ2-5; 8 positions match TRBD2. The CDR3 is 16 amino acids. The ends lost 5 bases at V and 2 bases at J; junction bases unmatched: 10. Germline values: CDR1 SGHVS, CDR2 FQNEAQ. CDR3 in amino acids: CASSVTAGVSQETQYF. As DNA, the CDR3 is TGTGCCAGCAGCGTAACAGCGGGGGTATCACAAGAGACCCAGTACTTC.

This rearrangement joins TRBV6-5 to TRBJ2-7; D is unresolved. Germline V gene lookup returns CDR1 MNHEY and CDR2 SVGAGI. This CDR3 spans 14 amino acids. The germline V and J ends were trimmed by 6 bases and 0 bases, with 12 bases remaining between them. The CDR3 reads CASSEALTSYEQYF. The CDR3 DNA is TGTGCCAGCAGCGAAGCACTAACCTCCTACGAGCAGTACTTC.

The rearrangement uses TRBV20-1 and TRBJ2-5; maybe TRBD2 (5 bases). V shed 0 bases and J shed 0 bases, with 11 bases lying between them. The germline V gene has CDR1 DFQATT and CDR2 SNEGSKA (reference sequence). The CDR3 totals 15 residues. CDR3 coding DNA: TGCAGTGCTAGAGATCAGCGAGGGTACCAAGAGACCCAGTACTTC. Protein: CSARDQRGYQETQYF.

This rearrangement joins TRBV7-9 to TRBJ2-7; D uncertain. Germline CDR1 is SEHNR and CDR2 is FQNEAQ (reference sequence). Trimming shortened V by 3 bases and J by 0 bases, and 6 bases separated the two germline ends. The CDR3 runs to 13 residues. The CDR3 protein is CASSLQDSYEQYF. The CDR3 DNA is TGTGCCAGCAGCTTGCAGGACTCCTACGAGCAGTACTTC.

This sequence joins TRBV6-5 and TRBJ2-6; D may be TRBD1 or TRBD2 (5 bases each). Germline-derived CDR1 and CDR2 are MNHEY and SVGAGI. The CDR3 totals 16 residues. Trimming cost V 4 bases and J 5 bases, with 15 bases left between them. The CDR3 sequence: CASSWGSGARANVLTF. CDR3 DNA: TGTGCCAGCAGTTGGGGTTCCGGGGCGAGGGCCAACGTCCTGACTTTC.

In DNA, the CDR3 is TGTGCCAGCAGCGTAGCCCCAGGGGGAACGGAAAAACTGTTTTTT. Protein sequence: CASSVAPGGTEKLFF. V usage is TRBV9 and J usage is TRBJ1-4, with TRBD1 matching over 7 bases. CDR3 length: 15 residues. The J segment lost 8 bases and the V segment lost 0 bases, leaving 7 bases of the junction unmatched. Per the germline V gene, CDR1 is SGDLS and CDR2 is YYNGEE.

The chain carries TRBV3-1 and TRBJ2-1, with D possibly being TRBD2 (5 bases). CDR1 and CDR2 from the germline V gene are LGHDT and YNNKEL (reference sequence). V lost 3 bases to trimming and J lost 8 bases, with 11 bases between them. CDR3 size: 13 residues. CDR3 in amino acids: CASSQHGVHEQFF. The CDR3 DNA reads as TGTGCCAGCAGCCAGCACGGGGTACATGAGCAGTTCTTC.

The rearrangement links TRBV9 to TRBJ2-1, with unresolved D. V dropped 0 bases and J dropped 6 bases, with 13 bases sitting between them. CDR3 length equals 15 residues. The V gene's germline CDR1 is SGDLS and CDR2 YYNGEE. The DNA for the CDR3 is TGTGCCAGCAGCGTAGGGGTAGTACGCGGCAATGAGCAGTTCTTC. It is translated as CASSVGVVRGNEQFF. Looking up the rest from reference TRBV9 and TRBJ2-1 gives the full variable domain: DSGVTQTPKHLITATGQRVTLRCSPRSGDLSVYWYQQSLDQGLQFLIQYYNGEERAKGNILERFSAQQFPDLHSELNLSSLELGDSALYFCASSVGVVRGNEQFFGPGTRLTVL.

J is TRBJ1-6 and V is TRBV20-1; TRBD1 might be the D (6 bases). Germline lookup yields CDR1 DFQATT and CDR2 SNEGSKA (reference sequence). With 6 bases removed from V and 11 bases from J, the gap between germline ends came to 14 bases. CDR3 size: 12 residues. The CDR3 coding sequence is TGCAGTGCGAGACCTACAGGGCCACCCCTCCACTTT. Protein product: CSARPTGPPLHF.

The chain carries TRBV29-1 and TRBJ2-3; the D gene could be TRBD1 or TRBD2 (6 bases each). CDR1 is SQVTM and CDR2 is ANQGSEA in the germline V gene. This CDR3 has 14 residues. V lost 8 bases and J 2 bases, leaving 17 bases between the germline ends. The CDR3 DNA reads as TGCAGCTCGGAACGGGGGCGCCTCACAGATACGCAGTATTTT. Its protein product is CSSERGRLTDTQYF.

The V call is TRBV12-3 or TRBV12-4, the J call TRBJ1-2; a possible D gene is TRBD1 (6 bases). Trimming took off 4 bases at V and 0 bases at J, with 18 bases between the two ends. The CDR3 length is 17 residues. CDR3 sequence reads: CASSSAIGQRANYGYTF. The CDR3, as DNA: TGTGCCAGCAGTTCCGCTATAGGACAGAGAGCTAACTATGGCTACACCTTC.

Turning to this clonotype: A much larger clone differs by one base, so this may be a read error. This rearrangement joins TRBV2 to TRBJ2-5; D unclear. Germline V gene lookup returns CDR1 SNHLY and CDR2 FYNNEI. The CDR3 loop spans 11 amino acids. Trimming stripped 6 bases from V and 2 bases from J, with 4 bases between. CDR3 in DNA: TGTGCCAGCAGGCCTCAAGAGACCCAGTACTTC. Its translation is CASRPQETQYF.

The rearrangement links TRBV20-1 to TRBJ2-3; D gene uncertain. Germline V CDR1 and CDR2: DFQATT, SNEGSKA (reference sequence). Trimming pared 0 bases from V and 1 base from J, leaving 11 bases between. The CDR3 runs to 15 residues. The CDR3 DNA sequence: TGCAGTGCTAGAGATCGGGTAGCCGGCACAGATACGCAGTATTTT. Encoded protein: CSARDRVAGTDTQYF.

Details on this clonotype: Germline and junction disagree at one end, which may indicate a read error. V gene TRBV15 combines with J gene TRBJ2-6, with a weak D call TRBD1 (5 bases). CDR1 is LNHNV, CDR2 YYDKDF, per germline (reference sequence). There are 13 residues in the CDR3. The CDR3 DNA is TGTGCCGCCAGGGTCTCTGGGGCCAACGTCCTGACTTTC. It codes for CAARVSGANVLTF.

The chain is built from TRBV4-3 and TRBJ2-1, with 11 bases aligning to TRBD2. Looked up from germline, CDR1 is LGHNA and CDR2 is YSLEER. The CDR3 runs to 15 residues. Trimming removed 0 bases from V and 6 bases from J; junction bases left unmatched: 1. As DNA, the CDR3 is TGCGCCAGCAGCCAAGATAGCGGGGGGGTCAATGAGCAGTTCTTC. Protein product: CASSQDSGGVNEQFF.